The 16 T cell receptor beta chains listed next were all sequenced from one sample in a study of blood T cell repertoires in COVID-19. Clones were read by immunoSEQ multiplex PCR, and TCRdb kept only the in-frame ones, dropping some. The table lists under 250,000 clones, 80% to 90% of them singletons. Sequencing input: peripheral blood. The receptors derive from a human donor in a cohort sampled during active COVID-19.

The V call is TRBV24-1, the J call TRBJ2-1; tentatively, D is TRBD1 (6 bases). V lost 4 bases, J lost 5 bases, and 20 bases lay in between. This CDR3 contains 17 residues. CDR1 KGHDR and CDR2 SFDVKD come from the germline V gene. The CDR3 DNA follows: TGTGCCACCAGTGACACCCAACCGGGACACGGAAACAATGAGCAGTTCTTC. It codes for CATSDTQPGHGNNEQFF.

V and J are TRBV7-9 and TRBJ2-1, with TRBD2 matching over 7 bases. Germline V gene lookup returns CDR1 SEHNR and CDR2 FQNEAQ (reference sequence). The J segment lost 3 bases and the V segment lost 2 bases, leaving 4 bases of the junction unmatched. The CDR3 is 15 amino acids. The CDR3 sequence is CASSLMGGFYNEQFF. The CDR3, as DNA: TGTGCCAGCAGCTTAATGGGAGGGTTCTACAATGAGCAGTTCTTC.

V and J are TRBV19 and TRBJ2-2, with D perhaps TRBD1 (7 bases). Between the trimmed V and J ends, which lost 10 bases and 7 bases, there was a span of 13 bases. The CDR3 covers 12 residues. Germline V gene sequence: CDR1 LNHDA, CDR2 SQIVND (reference sequence). The CDR3 here is CATRQGGGELFF. In DNA, the CDR3 is TGTGCCACCCGACAGGGAGGCGGGGAGCTGTTTTTT.

Comment on this clone: Its ends do not fully match the called genes, so a read error is possible. The J gene is TRBJ1-6, the V gene TRBV14; 9 bases are shared with TRBD1. Germline lookup yields CDR1 SGHDN and CDR2 FVKESK. CDR3 length: 14 residues. The CDR3 is CASSKDRGNSPLHF. The CDR3 coding sequence is TGTGCCAGCAGCAAAGACAGGGGGAATTCACCCCTCCACTTT.

The V gene is TRBV9, the J gene TRBJ2-1; TRBD2 aligns across 7 bases. Germline V gene data show CDR1 as SGDLS and CDR2 as YYNGEE. The CDR3 loop spans 15 amino acids. V dropped 2 bases and J dropped 8; count of bases not matched to a gene: 10. CDR3 region: CASSVSGGRPHEQFF. Here the CDR3 DNA reads TGTGCCAGCAGCGTCAGTGGCGGGAGACCCCATGAGCAGTTCTTC. Using reference TRBV9 and TRBJ2-1 for the parts outside the CDR3, the full variable domain is DSGVTQTPKHLITATGQRVTLRCSPRSGDLSVYWYQQSLDQGLQFLIQYYNGEERAKGNILERFSAQQFPDLHSELNLSSLELGDSALYFCASSVSGGRPHEQFFGPGTRLTVL.

The V call is TRBV24-1, the J call TRBJ2-3; TRBD2 aligns across 11 bases. The V gene end was trimmed by 3 bases and the J gene end by 4 bases; junction bases not matched to a gene: 8. This CDR3 has 17 residues. Germline lookup yields CDR1 KGHDR and CDR2 SFDVKD. The CDR3 nucleotides read TGTGCCACCAGTGATCCCCCGGGACTAGCGGCAGCAGATACGCAGTATTTT. Translated: CATSDPPGLAAADTQYF.

V is TRBV27 and J is TRBJ1-1, with 9 positions matching TRBD1. This CDR3 is built from 14 residues. Germline V gives CDR1 MNHEY, CDR2 SMNVEV (reference sequence). After removal of 5 bases from V and 6 bases from J, the junction contained 7 bases not matched to a gene. Written as DNA, the CDR3 is TGTGCCAGCAGTCCATGGACAGGGGTCGCTGAAGCTTTCTTT. Translation gives CASSPWTGVAEAFF.

The chain uses TRBV15 and TRBJ2-3; D is possibly TRBD2 (6 bases). Germline CDR1 and CDR2: LNHNV and YYDKDF (reference sequence). This CDR3 comprises 15 residues. Deletions cut 10 bases from V and 5 bases from J, with 22 bases between. This CDR3 is CASAIAGWREDTQYF. CDR3 nucleotides: TGTGCCAGCGCGATAGCTGGGTGGCGGGAAGATACGCAGTATTTT.

V gene TRBV5-5 combines with J gene TRBJ2-1; D gene unclear. Germline assignment: CDR1 SGHKS and CDR2 YYEKEE (reference sequence). Between the trimmed V and J ends, which lost 3 bases and 9 bases, there was a span of 7 bases. This CDR3 has 11 amino acids. The CDR3 sequence is CASSSPSEQFF. DNA of the CDR3: TGTGCCAGCAGCTCCCCGTCTGAGCAGTTCTTC.

The chain carries TRBV28 and TRBJ2-5; unclear D gene. This CDR3 is built from 11 residues. Germline V gene sequence: CDR1 MDHEN, CDR2 SYDVKM. V was clipped by 3 bases and J by 6 bases, with 5 bases between them. CDR3 bases: TGTGCCAGCAGTTTGCGGCAGACCCAGTACTTC. This translates into CASSLRQTQYF.

V gene TRBV7-8 combines with J gene TRBJ2-7; a weak D match, TRBD1 (6 bases). The CDR3 sequence is 14 residues long. Germline-derived CDR1 and CDR2 are SGHVS and FQNEAQ. Trimming took off 3 bases at V and 0 bases at J, with 9 bases between the two ends. CDR3: CASSLQGSSYEQYF. The DNA of the CDR3 is TGTGCCAGCAGCTTGCAGGGGAGCTCCTACGAGCAGTACTTC.

This chain joins TRBV2 and TRBJ1-6, with 8 positions matching TRBD1. The CDR3 contains 14 residues. V was pared by 7 bases and J by 7 bases, with 6 bases of the junction left unmatched. Germline CDR1 SNHLY, CDR2 FYNNEI. CDR3 in amino acids: CASTRGQANSPLHF. The CDR3 DNA is TGTGCCAGCACTAGGGGACAGGCGAATTCACCCCTCCACTTT. Using reference TRBV2 and TRBJ1-6 for the parts outside the CDR3, the full variable domain is EPEVTQTPSHQVTQMGQEVILRCVPISNHLYFYWYRQILGQKVEFLVSFYNNEISEKSEIFDDQFSVERPDGSNFTLKIRSTKLEDSAMYFCASTRGQANSPLHFGNGTRLTVT.

J is TRBJ2-7 and V is TRBV7-6; TRBD2 agrees at 7 bases. Per the germline V gene, CDR1 is SGHVS and CDR2 is FNYEAQ. CDR3 length: 13 amino acids. V was pared by 3 bases and J by 7 bases, with 6 bases of the junction left unmatched. CDR3 nucleotide sequence: TGTGCCAGCAGCTTTGCTAGCGGCTGGGAGCAGTACTTC. It codes for CASSFASGWEQYF. Combining the CDR3 with reference TRBV7-6 and TRBJ2-7 gives the whole variable domain GAGVSQSPRYKVTKRGQDVALRCDPISGHVSLYWYRQALGQGPEFLTYFNYEAQQDKSGLPNDRFSAERPEGSISTLTIQRTEQRDSAMYRCASSFASGWEQYFGPGTRLTVT.

The genes are TRBV11-2 and TRBJ1-2; D remains unclear. The CDR3 totals 15 residues. The V gene's germline CDR1 is SGHAT and CDR2 FQNNGV. V was clipped by 5 bases and J by 4 bases, with 17 bases between them. This CDR3 is CASSTAALDGYGYTF. In nucleotides, the CDR3 is TGTGCCAGCAGCACGGCGGCACTCGACGGCTATGGCTACACCTTC.

This clone turned up a few times. The chain links TRBV6-1 to TRBJ1-5, with a tentative D call TRBD1 (5 bases). V was trimmed by 1 base and J by 0 bases, leaving 13 bases between them. CDR1 MNHNS and CDR2 SASEGT come from the germline V gene. The CDR3 length is 17 residues. The CDR3 DNA follows: TGTGCCAGCAGTGAAGTGTCAGGGTGGTATAGCAATCAGCCCCAGCATTTT. Encoded protein: CASSEVSGWYSNQPQHF.

CDR3 in DNA: TGTGCCAGCAGCGCCTCCGACAGGACTGAAGCCACAGATACGCAGTATTTT. It is translated as CASSASDRTEATDTQYF. The rearrangement joins TRBV9 to TRBJ2-3; D perhaps matches TRBD1 (6 bases). This CDR3 region has 17 residues. Trimming took off 3 bases at V and 2 bases at J, with 19 bases between the two ends. Germline V gives CDR1 SGDLS, CDR2 YYNGEE.